These 13 T cell receptor beta chains were sequenced from one sample in a study of CD8+ T cells in alopecia areata (dated by TCRdb to 2016 to 2019). Interpreted using the paper, the time point label stands for: around 22 weeks on oral tofacitinib. Read against the paper, the sample's treatment or condition label means: oral pan-JAK inhibitor, 5-10 mg twice daily. The library was obtained by the immunoSEQ multiplex PCR assay. RNA was extracted from all samples and reverse transcribed into cDNA, which served as template for TCR sequencing. This is the immuneACCESS table as TCRdb keeps it, with only in-frame sequences that have V and J called. A part of the clones is gone; compared with another copy, unresolved V genes explain less than half, and the rest is unexplained. The sample records about 190,000 clones, less than 65% of which are singletons. The ten most abundant clones make up over 0.9% of the sample.

Sequences were derived from CD4+ T cells sorted from blood, sampled at week 24, from a patient treated with tofacitinib. These receptors all stem from a human donor with alopecia areata.

The chain is built from TRBV5-8 and TRBJ1-1; TRBD1 aligns across 7 bases. The trim removed 0 bases at V and 4 bases at J, leaving 9 bases unmatched. The CDR3 has 16 residues. Germline lookup yields CDR1 SGHTS and CDR2 YDEGEE. CDR3 in amino acids: CASSLGTGGRATEAFF. The DNA of the CDR3 is TGTGCCAGCAGCTTGGGGACAGGTGGTAGGGCCACTGAAGCTTTCTTT.

A few counts support this clone. DNA of the CDR3: TGCGCCAGCAGCTTGATGGGACAGGGGAATGAAAAACTGTTTTTT. Amino acids: CASSLMGQGNEKLFF. The genes are TRBV5-1 and TRBJ1-4, with TRBD1 identical over 10 bases. The CDR3 length is 15 residues. J gave up 5 bases and V 1 base, and 2 bases lay outside the gene matches. The germline V gene encodes CDR1 SGHRS and CDR2 YFSETQ.

V and J are TRBV12-5 and TRBJ1-3, with a weak D call TRBD1 (5 bases). The CDR3 is made up of 13 amino acids. The germline V gene encodes CDR1 LGHNT and CDR2 FRNRAP. Trimming cost V 5 bases and J 9 bases, with 14 bases left between them. For the CDR3, the DNA is TGTGCTAGTGGTCTAGGACCAGGGAGCACCATATATTTT. Translated: CASGLGPGSTIYF.

This clone was picked up a small number of times. The chain combines TRBV29-1 with TRBJ2-2, with unresolved D. Trimming left V 4 bases short and J 2 bases short, with 14 bases between. Germline lookup yields CDR1 SQVTM and CDR2 ANQGSEA. The CDR3 runs 15 residues. CDR3: CSVVSADRNTGELFF. In nucleotides, the CDR3 is TGCAGCGTTGTATCTGCAGACCGAAACACCGGGGAGCTGTTTTTT.

The rearrangement links TRBV30 to TRBJ1-6; a possible D gene is TRBD1 (5 bases). CDR1 and CDR2 (germline): GTSNPN, SVGIG (reference sequence). The CDR3 covers 12 residues. V was clipped by 3 bases and J by 10 bases, with 10 bases between them. The CDR3 nucleotides read TGTGCCTGGAGCCGTGGGGACTCACCCCTCCACTTT. Residues: CAWSRGDSPLHF.

The V call is TRBV5-4, the J call TRBJ1-2; D uncertain. V was shortened by 4 bases and J by 4 bases, with 11 bases between the two germline ends. The CDR3 runs 13 residues. The germline gives CDR1 SGHNT, CDR2 YYREEE (reference sequence). The CDR3 reads CASSTGGGYGYTF. CDR3 in DNA: TGTGCCAGCAGCACGGGCGGCGGCTATGGCTACACCTTC.

The rearrangement uses TRBV29-1 and TRBJ2-1, with 8 bases aligning to TRBD1. Trimming removed 1 base from V and 6 bases from J; junction bases left unmatched: 8. Germline CDR1 reads SQVTM; CDR2 reads ANQGSEA. CDR3 length equals 15 residues. The CDR3 coding sequence is TGCAGCGTTGAAGCCGGACAGGGTAGAGCCAATGAGCAGTTCTTC. This codes for CSVEAGQGRANEQFF.

The J gene is TRBJ2-2, the V gene TRBV6-6, with unresolved D. Germline assignment: CDR1 MNHNY and CDR2 SVGAGI (reference sequence). This CDR3 region has 11 residues. V lost 2 bases to trimming and J lost 7 bases, with 2 bases between them. The CDR3 sequence is CASSYGGELFF. The CDR3 DNA reads TGTGCCAGCAGTTACGGCGGGGAGCTGTTTTTT.

The chain combines TRBV9 with TRBJ1-1; D is unclear. Germline V lookup: CDR1 SGDLS, CDR2 YYNGEE. The V end was cut by 0 bases, the J end by 5 bases, with 20 bases between. CDR3 size: 17 residues. This CDR3 reads CASSVGAPGGRRTEAFF. CDR3 nucleotide sequence: TGTGCCAGCAGCGTAGGCGCCCCGGGAGGACGGCGGACTGAAGCTTTCTTT. The full variable domain, its missing parts supplied by reference TRBV9 and TRBJ1-1, is DSGVTQTPKHLITATGQRVTLRCSPRSGDLSVYWYQQSLDQGLQFLIQYYNGEERAKGNILERFSAQQFPDLHSELNLSSLELGDSALYFCASSVGAPGGRRTEAFFGQGTRLTVV.

V is TRBV4-3 and J is TRBJ2-3, with D possibly matching TRBD1 (6 bases). This CDR3 comprises 16 residues. Germline values: CDR1 LGHNA, CDR2 YSLEER. Trimming removed 4 bases at V and 2 bases at J, with 16 bases between. The CDR3 sequence is CASSPGKGVYTDTQYF. In nucleotides, the CDR3 is TGCGCCAGCAGCCCTGGGAAGGGGGTGTACACAGATACGCAGTATTTT.

J is TRBJ1-2 and V is TRBV29-1, with D hard to call. V lost 2 bases, J lost 6 bases, and 1 base lay in between. Germline V gives CDR1 SQVTM, CDR2 ANQGSEA. The CDR3 is 9 residues long. The CDR3 reads CSVENGYTF. Here the CDR3 DNA reads TGCAGCGTTGAAAATGGCTACACCTTC.

The chain uses TRBV14 and TRBJ1-1; D is uncertain. The CDR3 has 13 residues. Deletions cut 2 bases from V and 5 bases from J, with 9 bases between. The germline CDR1 and CDR2 sequences are SGHDN and FVKESK. CDR3 residues: CASSQFPGTEAFF. The CDR3 DNA follows: TGTGCCAGCAGCCAATTCCCGGGGACTGAAGCTTTCTTT.

This sequence joins TRBV4-2 and TRBJ1-2; D is unclear. The germline V and J ends were trimmed by 0 bases and 5 bases, with 16 bases remaining between them. Germline V CDR1 and CDR2: LGHNA, YNFKEQ. This CDR3 spans 16 amino acids. The chain's CDR3 is CASSQDRTGGPYGYTF. The CDR3 nucleotides are TGTGCCAGCAGCCAAGACAGGACTGGAGGACCTTATGGCTACACCTTC.